This TCR beta chain was captured by sequencing in a study of blood T cell repertoires in COVID-19. This clone came up a few times. The CDR3 length is 13 residues. Germline V lookup: CDR1 GTSNPN, CDR2 SVGIG (reference sequence). The junction had 3 bases not matched to a gene; V was cut back by 1 base and J by 8 bases. Generated by immunoSEQ multiplex PCR, the TCRdb table keeps only in-frame clones and is missing some. The sample lists roughly 230,000 clones, around 85% occurring once. This TCR was recovered from a woman aged 55-69 years with active or convalescent COVID-19. Input material: peripheral blood. This chain uses TRBV30 with TRBJ1-4; TRBD1 matches at 8 bases. The CDR3 DNA is TGTGCCTGGAGTGCACAGGGGGGCGAAAAACTGTTTTTT. Its protein product is CAWSAQGGEKLFF.